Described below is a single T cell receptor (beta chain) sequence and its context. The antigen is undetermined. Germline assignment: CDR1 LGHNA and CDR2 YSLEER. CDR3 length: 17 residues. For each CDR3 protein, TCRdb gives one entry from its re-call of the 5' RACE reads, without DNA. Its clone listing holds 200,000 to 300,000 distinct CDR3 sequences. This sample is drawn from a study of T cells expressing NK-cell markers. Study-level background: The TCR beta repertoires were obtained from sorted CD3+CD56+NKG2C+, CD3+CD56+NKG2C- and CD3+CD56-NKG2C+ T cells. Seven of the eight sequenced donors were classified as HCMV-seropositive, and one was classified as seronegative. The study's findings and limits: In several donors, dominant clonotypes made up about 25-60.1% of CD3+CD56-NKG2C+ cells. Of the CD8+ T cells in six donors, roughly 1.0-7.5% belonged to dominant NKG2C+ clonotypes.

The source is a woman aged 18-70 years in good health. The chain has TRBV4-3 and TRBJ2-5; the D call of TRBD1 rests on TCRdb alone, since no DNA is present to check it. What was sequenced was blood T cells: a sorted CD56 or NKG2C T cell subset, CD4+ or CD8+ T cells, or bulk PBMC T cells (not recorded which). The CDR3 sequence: CASSRGPEAGVGETQYF.